The 19 T cell receptor beta chains given below trace back to one sample, sequenced in a study of neurological immune-mediated disorders. TCRdb used MiXCR to reprocess the 5' RACE reads, holding one entry per CDR3 protein. This table has 100,000 or so distinct CDR3 sequences, 3.5% to 4% appearing once. The sample consisted of PBMCs. The receptors shown here come from a young woman with multiple sclerosis.

This clonotype was seen at least ten times. This chain joins TRBV7-2 and TRBJ1-3; weak D call: TRBD1 (5 bases). CDR1 SGHTA and CDR2 FQGNSA come from the germline V gene. This CDR3 contains 19 residues. The V end lost 3 bases, the J end lost 0 bases, and 21 bases lay between the germline ends. CDR3 amino acids: CASSLVGGPGLISGNTIYF. CDR3 nucleotide sequence: TGTGCCAGCAGCTTGGTGGGTGGGCCAGGGCTGATCTCTGGAAACACCATATATTTT.

This clonotype was counted ten times or more. V gene TRBV5-1 combines with J gene TRBJ2-1; 8 bases line up with TRBD2. V lost 4 bases and J lost 7; bases outside the gene matches: 10. There are 15 residues in the CDR3. Germline V gives CDR1 SGHRS, CDR2 YFSETQ. Written as DNA, the CDR3 is TGCGCCAGCAGCCAAGGGAGCGGGGGCTTAAATGAGCAGTTCTTC. It codes for CASSQGSGGLNEQFF.

This clonotype showed up many times. J is TRBJ1-5 and V is TRBV7-9; D perhaps matches TRBD1 (5 bases). CDR3 length: 13 residues. V was clipped by 2 bases and J by 6 bases, with 8 bases between them. The germline V gene has CDR1 SEHNR and CDR2 FQNEAQ (reference sequence). CDR3: CASSLFGAQPQHF. The DNA of the CDR3 is TGTGCCAGCAGCTTATTCGGGGCTCAGCCCCAGCATTTT.

This clonotype was counted only a few times. The chain recombines TRBV12-3 or TRBV12-4 with TRBJ2-7; maybe TRBD1 (5 bases). V lost 3 bases, J lost 5 bases, and 11 bases lay in between. CDR3 length: 13 amino acids. The CDR3 protein is CASSLDLGDEQYF. CDR3 coding DNA: TGTGCCAGCAGTTTGGATCTAGGGGACGAGCAGTACTTC.

This clonotype was observed many times. This chain joins TRBV5-1 and TRBJ1-4; D is unresolved. Per the germline V gene, CDR1 is SGHRS and CDR2 is YFSETQ. There are 15 residues in the CDR3. V lost 0 bases to trimming and J lost 7 bases, with 13 bases between them. CDR3 DNA: TGCGCCAGCAGCTTGGCTACGGGGATTGGTGAAAAACTGTTTTTT. Protein sequence: CASSLATGIGEKLFF. Full variable domain (missing parts from reference TRBV5-1 and TRBJ1-4): KAGVTQTPRYLIKTRGQQVTLSCSPISGHRSVSWYQQTPGQGLQFLFEYFSETQRNKGNFPGRFSGRQFSNSRSEMNVSTLELGDSALYLCASSLATGIGEKLFFGSGTQLSVL.

This clonotype has only a few counts. The chain links TRBV4-1 to TRBJ1-3; D is ambiguous. The germline V gene encodes CDR1 MGHRA and CDR2 YSYEKL. Deletions cut 0 bases from V and 2 bases from J, with 11 bases between. This CDR3 has 16 amino acids. The CDR3 spells CASSQEAFPPGNTIYF. CDR3 DNA: TGCGCCAGCAGCCAAGAGGCCTTCCCCCCTGGAAACACCATATATTTT.

This clonotype occurred many times. The V and J genes are TRBV7-2 and TRBJ2-7; perhaps TRBD2 as D (6 bases). The CDR3 consists of 15 residues. CDR1 and CDR2 (germline): SGHTA, FQGNSA. With 5 bases removed from V and 0 bases from J, the gap between germline ends came to 14 bases. The DNA of the CDR3 is TGTGCCAGCAGCCCGAACGGGGGACTCTCCTACGAGCAGTACTTC. It encodes CASSPNGGLSYEQYF.

This clonotype was counted many times. This chain joins TRBV20-1 and TRBJ2-7, with 11 bases matching TRBD2. Germline CDR1 is DFQATT and CDR2 is SNEGSKA (reference sequence). This CDR3 comprises 15 residues. V lost 3 bases and J lost 7; bases outside the gene matches: 11. CDR3 sequence (DNA): TGCAGTGCTAGTATAGGTAGCGGGAGGGCCGGGGAGCAGTACTTC. As protein: CSASIGSGRAGEQYF.

At least ten counts were recorded for this clonotype. The gene calls are TRBV19 and TRBJ2-7; D possibly corresponds to TRBD1 (5 bases). Germline V gene lookup returns CDR1 LNHDA and CDR2 SQIVND (reference sequence). V lost 3 bases and J lost 7, with 13 bases in between. The CDR3 runs 13 residues. The CDR3 is CASSMIGAGEQYF. The DNA of the CDR3 is TGTGCCAGTAGTATGATAGGGGCTGGTGAGCAGTACTTC.

This clonotype was observed many times. V and J are TRBV12-3 or TRBV12-4 and TRBJ1-4; a possible D gene is TRBD1 (5 bases). The CDR3 is 17 residues long. V lost 3 bases and J 0 bases, leaving 14 bases between the germline ends. The CDR3 DNA reads TGTGCCAGCAGTTTGCGTCGGACATTTGCAACTAATGAAAAACTGTTTTTT. It is translated as CASSLRRTFATNEKLFF.

This clonotype was observed many times. The chain uses TRBV9 and TRBJ2-6, with TRBD1 matching over 8 bases. Unmatched junction bases numbered 6, after V lost 3 bases and J lost 1 base. This CDR3 contains 17 residues. The V gene's germline CDR1 is SGDLS and CDR2 YYNGEE. The DNA of the CDR3 is TGTGCCAGCAGCGGGTGGCAGGGGGCGTCTGGGGCCAACGTCCTGACTTTC. It yields the protein CASSGWQGASGANVLTF. Combining the CDR3 with reference TRBV9 and TRBJ2-6 gives the whole variable domain DSGVTQTPKHLITATGQRVTLRCSPRSGDLSVYWYQQSLDQGLQFLIQYYNGEERAKGNILERFSAQQFPDLHSELNLSSLELGDSALYFCASSGWQGASGANVLTFGAGSRLTVL.

This clonotype was seen many times. The V call is TRBV4-3, the J call TRBJ2-3; TRBD2 matches 9 bases. This CDR3 region has 16 residues. V was pared by 6 bases and J by 4 bases, with 11 bases of the junction left unmatched. Germline values: CDR1 LGHNA, CDR2 YSLEER. The CDR3 sequence is CASRPTIAGGADTQYF. In DNA, the CDR3 is TGCGCCAGCAGACCTACGATTGCGGGAGGGGCAGATACGCAGTATTTT.

In this sample, this clonotype turned up many times. The chain couples TRBV20-1 to TRBJ1-2, with D perhaps matching TRBD1 (6 bases). The V end was cut by 6 bases, the J end by 3 bases, with 14 bases between. CDR1 is DFQATT and CDR2 is SNEGSKA in the germline V gene (reference sequence). There are 13 residues in the CDR3. The CDR3 sequence is CSAKQGFDYGYTF. The CDR3 DNA reads TGCAGTGCAAAACAGGGCTTTGACTATGGCTACACCTTC.

This clonotype was detected ten times or more. The gene calls are TRBV5-4 and TRBJ1-1; a possible D gene is TRBD1 (5 bases). Trimming stripped 3 bases from V and 3 bases from J, with 18 bases between. CDR3 size: 16 residues. Germline CDR1 and CDR2: SGHNT and YYREEE (reference sequence). CDR3 residues: CASSYGTEIRDTEAFF. The CDR3 nucleotides read TGTGCCAGCAGCTACGGGACCGAGATAAGAGACACTGAAGCTTTCTTT.

This clonotype was detected ten times or more. This chain links TRBV20-1 with TRBJ2-5; tentatively, D is TRBD1 (8 bases). CDR3 length: 13 amino acids. Germline values: CDR1 DFQATT, CDR2 SNEGSKA (reference sequence). V was shortened by 5 bases and J by 5 bases, with 15 bases between the two germline ends. DNA for the CDR3: TGCAGTGCTCCCGGACAGGGAGGGGAGACCCAGTACTTC. Protein product: CSAPGQGGETQYF.

This clonotype was seen at least ten times. The chain recombines TRBV20-1 with TRBJ2-5; D may be TRBD2 (5 bases). V shed 6 bases and J shed 1 base, with 15 bases lying between them. The CDR3 covers 14 residues. Germline CDR1 and CDR2: DFQATT and SNEGSKA (reference sequence). DNA for the CDR3: TGCAGTGCCGTACGAGGGCTAACCCAAGAGACCCAGTACTTC. Translation gives CSAVRGLTQETQYF.

This clonotype was picked up a small number of times. It may be a read error: a sequence one base away is much more abundant. The chain carries TRBV5-1 and TRBJ2-5, with D hard to call. Trimming cost V 0 bases and J 14 bases, with 11 bases left between them. Germline V gene lookup returns CDR1 SGHRS and CDR2 YFSETQ. This CDR3 has 11 amino acids. The CDR3 sequence: CASSLGNLPYF. In DNA form, the CDR3 reads TGCGCCAGCAGCTTGGGAAATTTACCTTACTTC.

This clonotype has just a few counts. J is TRBJ2-7 and V is TRBV7-8; D is tentatively TRBD1 or TRBD2 (6 bases each). Germline V gene lookup returns CDR1 SGHVS and CDR2 FQNEAQ. The CDR3 is 15 amino acids. V lost 1 base, J lost 2 bases, and 12 bases lay in between. CDR3 nucleotides: TGTGCCAGCAGCTTAGTAGGGGGGCGTCCCTACGAGCAGTACTTC. The encoded protein is CASSLVGGRPYEQYF.

At least ten counts were recorded for this clonotype. The chain is built from TRBV20-1 and TRBJ2-7; TRBD2 is a possible D gene (5 bases). The CDR3 is 15 residues long. Germline CDR1 is DFQATT and CDR2 is SNEGSKA (reference sequence). V was pared by 0 bases and J by 6 bases, with 18 bases between. As DNA, the CDR3 is TGCAGTGCTAGAGATGCAGGACTGGCCATCGTCGAGCAGTACTTC. This gives the protein CSARDAGLAIVEQYF.